The next 27 T cell receptor beta chains were all read from a single sample in a study of blood T cell repertoires in COVID-19. Clones were read by immunoSEQ multiplex PCR, and TCRdb kept only the in-frame ones, dropping some. The data show about 120,000 clones, with roughly 84% seen just once and roughly 3.9% held by the top ten. The sample comprised PBMCs or T cells enriched from blood (not recorded which). The origin of the receptors is a young woman who had recovered from COVID-19.

The chain combines TRBV27 with TRBJ2-1; perhaps TRBD1 as D (6 bases). Germline CDR1 is MNHEY and CDR2 is SMNVEV (reference sequence). V was clipped by 2 bases and J by 7 bases, with 12 bases between them. The CDR3 sequence is 14 residues long. The CDR3 is CASSLGGSRNEQFF. CDR3 in DNA: TGTGCCAGCAGTTTAGGGGGCTCACGGAATGAGCAGTTCTTC.

The V and J genes are TRBV19 and TRBJ2-1, with 12 bases matching TRBD2. Germline V gene data show CDR1 as LNHDA and CDR2 as SQIVND (reference sequence). V gave up 3 bases and J gave up 8 bases; unmatched junction bases: 2. The CDR3 covers 14 residues. The CDR3: CASSMTSGRYEQFF. The CDR3 DNA sequence: TGTGCCAGTAGTATGACTAGCGGGAGATATGAGCAGTTCTTC.

The chain joins TRBV7-9 to TRBJ1-1, with 7 nucleotides matching TRBD1. J lost 2 bases, V lost 5 bases, and 11 bases had no gene match. The CDR3 contains 16 residues. Germline V lookup: CDR1 SEHNR, CDR2 FQNEAQ (reference sequence). CDR3 DNA sequence: TGTGCCAGCAGCCCTCGGGAGGGACAGACTAACACTGAAGCTTTCTTT. Protein sequence: CASSPREGQTNTEAFF.

This clone has only a few counts. The V gene is TRBV29-1, the J gene TRBJ1-1; 9 bases fit TRBD1. CDR1 SQVTM and CDR2 ANQGSEA come from the germline V gene. Trimming cost V 6 bases and J 1 base; bases outside gene matches: 3. The CDR3 totals 13 residues. The CDR3 coding sequence is TGCAGCGTAGGACAGGGGAAGAACACTGAAGCTTTCTTT. Protein sequence: CSVGQGKNTEAFF.

This clone was detected a few times. V and J are TRBV7-6 and TRBJ2-1; 8 nucleotides align to TRBD2. The CDR3 spans 12 residues. J was trimmed by 10 bases and V by 6 bases; bases with no gene match: 5. The V gene's germline CDR1 is SGHVS and CDR2 FNYEAQ. The DNA of the CDR3 is TGTGCCAGCAGGCCCCCTAGCGGGGAGCAGTTCTTC. Its translation is CASRPPSGEQFF.

In the case of this clone: Germline and junction disagree at one end, which may indicate a read error. Here the CDR3 DNA reads TGCGCCAGCAGCCAAGGGTGGTCTAAAGTCTTC. Translation: CASSQGWSKVF. V gene TRBV4-1 combines with J gene TRBJ2-1; D not resolved. This CDR3 has 11 amino acids. The V gene's germline CDR1 is MGHRA and CDR2 YSYEKL.

This sequence joins TRBV25-1 and TRBJ1-2; 7 nucleotides match TRBD1. Looked up from germline, CDR1 is MGHDK and CDR2 is SYGVNS. The CDR3 covers 13 residues. V was pared by 6 bases and J by 8 bases, with 9 bases of the junction left unmatched. CDR3 loop: CASSPGTVKGYTF. The CDR3 region has the DNA TGTGCCAGCAGCCCGGGGACAGTGAAGGGCTACACCTTC.

This clone was picked up a small number of times. The rearrangement joins TRBV7-8 to TRBJ2-2; 8 positions agree with TRBD1. The germline V gene has CDR1 SGHVS and CDR2 FQNEAQ. The trim removed 3 bases at V and 0 bases at J, leaving 6 bases unmatched. This CDR3 spans 17 amino acids. The CDR3: CASSLGDRRSNTGELFF. The CDR3 DNA reads as TGTGCCAGCAGCTTGGGGGACAGGCGTTCGAACACCGGGGAGCTGTTTTTT. The full variable domain, its missing parts supplied by reference TRBV7-8 and TRBJ2-2, is GAGVSQSPRYKVAKRGQDVALRCDPISGHVSLFWYQQALGQGPEFLTYFQNEAQLDKSGLPSDRFFAERPEGSVSTLKIQRTQQEDSAVYLCASSLGDRRSNTGELFFGEGSRLTVL.

The V and J genes are TRBV11-3 and TRBJ2-1; the match to TRBD2 covers 8 bases. With V trimmed by 0 bases and J by 9 bases, 13 bases remained unmatched. This CDR3 region has 17 residues. Per germline, CDR1 SGHNT and CDR2 YENEEA. CDR3 amino acids: CASSLDKWSGGSPEQFF. The CDR3 DNA sequence: TGTGCCAGCAGCTTAGATAAGTGGAGCGGGGGAAGCCCTGAGCAGTTCTTC.

The rearrangement uses TRBV7-9 and TRBJ1-2; 9 nucleotides agree with TRBD1. V was clipped by 11 bases and J by 2 bases; unmatched bases: 0. This CDR3 region has 11 residues. Germline assignment: CDR1 SEHNR and CDR2 FQNEAQ (reference sequence). The CDR3 DNA sequence: TGTGCCGGACAGGGGAACTATGGCTACACCTTC. Residues: CAGQGNYGYTF.

The rearrangement joins TRBV10-3 to TRBJ2-7, with D possibly being TRBD2 (5 bases). This CDR3 has 14 residues. The V and J ends lost 7 bases and 0 bases respectively, with 13 bases between them. The V gene's germline CDR1 is ENHRY and CDR2 SYGVKD. CDR3 region: CAITAGVSSYEQYF. The CDR3 DNA sequence: TGTGCCATCACCGCCGGGGTTAGCTCCTACGAGCAGTACTTC.

The chain uses TRBV6-5 and TRBJ2-7; 10 bases match TRBD2. The trim removed 8 bases at V and 6 bases at J, leaving 4 bases unmatched. The CDR3 is 12 amino acids. Germline loops: CDR1 MNHEY, CDR2 SVGAGI. CDR3 amino acids: CASWLAGAEQYF. CDR3 coding DNA: TGTGCCAGCTGGCTAGCGGGAGCCGAGCAGTACTTC.

The rearrangement joins TRBV4-1 to TRBJ2-7; 7 bases are shared with TRBD1. There are 14 residues in the CDR3. The ends lost 4 bases at V and 2 bases at J; junction bases unmatched: 5. The germline gives CDR1 MGHRA, CDR2 YSYEKL. CDR3 residues: CASSLGTATYEQYF. The CDR3 DNA follows: TGCGCCAGCAGCCTCGGGACAGCCACCTACGAGCAGTACTTC.

This chain joins TRBV19 and TRBJ2-3, with D unclear. The CDR3 has 13 residues. Germline CDR1 is LNHDA and CDR2 is SQIVND (reference sequence). Trimming cost V 7 bases and J 0 bases, with 8 bases left between them. As DNA, the CDR3 is TGTGCCAGTATCCAGACTAGCACAGATACGCAGTATTTT. Translating gives CASIQTSTDTQYF.

This rearrangement joins TRBV4-3 to TRBJ2-3; a possible D gene is TRBD2 (6 bases). V lost 0 bases and J 3 bases, leaving 13 bases between the germline ends. The germline CDR1 and CDR2 sequences are LGHNA and YSLEER. This CDR3 comprises 16 residues. Here the CDR3 DNA reads TGCGCCAGCAGCCAAGATGCATTCCGGGGGACAGATACGCAGTATTTT. Amino acid sequence: CASSQDAFRGTDTQYF.

The J gene is TRBJ2-7, the V gene TRBV4-1; TRBD1 is a possible D gene (6 bases). Trimming stripped 1 base from V and 1 base from J, with 11 bases between. Germline CDR1 MGHRA, CDR2 YSYEKL. The CDR3 covers 15 residues. This CDR3 is CASSQAHGQSYEQYF. The CDR3 bases are TGCGCCAGCAGCCAAGCGCACGGACAGTCCTACGAGCAGTACTTC.

The chain recombines TRBV5-4 with TRBJ2-1; a possible D gene is TRBD2 (5 bases). The CDR3 spans 14 residues. Trimming removed 4 bases from V and 6 bases from J, with 14 bases in between. In germline, CDR1 is SGHNT, CDR2 YYREEE (reference sequence). The CDR3 protein is CASSLIRGSNEQFF. The CDR3 region has the DNA TGTGCCAGCAGCCTTATCCGAGGGAGCAATGAGCAGTTCTTC.

This chain joins TRBV7-9 and TRBJ2-1; D perhaps matches TRBD2 (6 bases). This CDR3 comprises 16 residues. The V and J ends lost 5 bases and 2 bases respectively, with 16 bases between them. Germline CDR1 and CDR2: SEHNR and FQNEAQ (reference sequence). For the CDR3, the DNA is TGTGCCAGCAGCCCACCCACGGGAGTCCCCTACAATGAGCAGTTCTTC. It yields the protein CASSPPTGVPYNEQFF. Supplemented by reference TRBV7-9 and TRBJ2-1, the full variable domain reads DTGVSQNPRHKITKRGQNVTFRCDPISEHNRLYWYRQTLGQGPEFLTYFQNEAQLEKSRLLSDRFSAERPKGSFSTLEIQRTEQGDSAMYLCASSPPTGVPYNEQFFGPGTRLTVL.

This chain uses TRBV4-2 with TRBJ1-2; 9 nucleotides match TRBD1. Unmatched junction bases numbered 20, after V lost 6 bases and J lost 6 bases. The CDR3 length is 18 residues. Germline V gene lookup returns CDR1 LGHNA and CDR2 YNFKEQ. CDR3 protein: CASRYKAGQGRGKDGYTF. CDR3 bases: TGTGCCAGCAGGTATAAGGCCGGACAGGGGCGGGGGAAGGATGGCTACACCTTC.

V and J are TRBV27 and TRBJ1-6; TRBD1 aligns across 8 bases. The germline V gene has CDR1 MNHEY and CDR2 SMNVEV (reference sequence). Trimming cost V 6 bases and J 6 bases; bases outside gene matches: 10. CDR3 length: 16 amino acids. CDR3 protein: CASRPTGGFVNSPLHF. CDR3 nucleotides: TGTGCCAGCAGACCAACAGGGGGTTTCGTTAATTCACCCCTCCACTTT.

The V and J genes are TRBV15 and TRBJ2-7; 9 positions agree with TRBD1. With 2 bases clipped from V and 0 bases from J, the junction kept 2 bases outside the gene matches. The germline CDR1 and CDR2 sequences are LNHNV and YYDKDF (reference sequence). The CDR3 sequence is 15 residues long. CDR3 region: CATSRTGGDSYEQYF. The CDR3 DNA sequence: TGTGCCACCAGCAGAACAGGGGGCGACTCCTACGAGCAGTACTTC.

V usage is TRBV4-1 and J usage is TRBJ1-2, with unresolved D. The CDR3 covers 15 residues. Trimming stripped 0 bases from V and 8 bases from J, with 16 bases between. Germline CDR1 MGHRA, CDR2 YSYEKL. CDR3 nucleotide sequence: TGCGCCAGCAGCCAAGATCGAGCAAGCGGTTACGGCTACACCTTC. Translated, it gives CASSQDRASGYGYTF.

The V and J genes are TRBV4-1 and TRBJ1-2; D may be TRBD1 (5 bases). Deletions cut 4 bases from V and 4 bases from J, with 19 bases between. Germline CDR1 reads MGHRA; CDR2 reads YSYEKL. The CDR3 length is 16 residues. The CDR3 bases are TGCGCCAGCAGCCCCACCTCCCGGGGGACCCTCTATGGCTACACCTTC. The encoded protein is CASSPTSRGTLYGYTF.

Note on this clone: A much larger clone is a single base away; this may be a read error. The V gene is TRBV7-3, the J gene TRBJ1-1; a possible D gene is TRBD1 (6 bases). The CDR3 totals 13 residues. The V gene lost 4 bases and the J gene lost 1 base, with 7 bases spanning the gap. Germline CDR1 reads SGHTA; CDR2 reads FQGTGA. In nucleotides, the CDR3 is TGTGCCAGCAGCTCACAGGGGAACACTGAAGCTTTCTTT. This sequence encodes CASSSQGNTEAFF.

The J gene is TRBJ1-5, the V gene TRBV6-5, with D perhaps matching TRBD1 (5 bases). V lost 8 bases and J lost 7, with 15 bases in between. Germline CDR1 MNHEY, CDR2 SVGAGI. CDR3 length equals 13 residues. CDR3 DNA: TGTGCCAGCGGTAGGGAGGGGTCGCAGCCCCAGCATTTT. It translates to CASGREGSQPQHF.

The chain has TRBV7-3 and TRBJ2-1, with D possibly TRBD1 on 5 matching bases. Trimming pared 6 bases from V and 2 bases from J, leaving 14 bases between. The CDR3 spans 15 residues. Germline CDR1 SGHTA, CDR2 FQGTGA. For the CDR3, the DNA is TGTGCCAGCAGTGGGGCCCTAGAGGCCTACAATGAGCAGTTCTTC. Its translation is CASSGALEAYNEQFF.

This clone was seen a single time. The chain uses TRBV4-2 and TRBJ2-3, with no clear D. The CDR3 is 17 residues long. CDR1 is LGHNA and CDR2 is YNFKEQ in the germline V gene. V lost 4 bases, J lost 0 bases, and 17 bases lay in between. The CDR3 sequence: CASSPRPQAPSTDTQYF. In DNA form, the CDR3 reads TGTGCCAGCAGCCCCCGGCCCCAAGCGCCAAGCACAGATACGCAGTATTTT.